One sample yielded the 4 T cell receptor beta chains listed below, sequenced in a study of T cell clones after liver transplantation (dated by TCRdb to the late 2010s). The method behind the library was the immunoSEQ multiplex PCR assay. As stored in TCRdb, this immuneACCESS dataset retains in-frame rearrangements with V and J assigned. A fraction of the clones does not appear; measured against another copy, unresolved V genes explain less than half of the discrepancy, and the remainder lacks a known reason. The sample includes about 76,000 clones, with 75% to 90% observed a single time. The ten most abundant clones make up about 2.5% of the sample. The source was CD4+ T cells from blood, collected at the 22-month timepoint. These receptors originate from a human patient who received a liver transplant. A transplant means some T cells may be of graft donor rather than patient origin.

This clone was picked up a small number of times. The V gene is TRBV2, the J gene TRBJ2-7; D remains ambiguous. Germline-derived CDR1 and CDR2 are SNHLY and FYNNEI. Trimming cost V 5 bases and J 4 bases, with 15 bases left between them. There are 14 residues in the CDR3. CDR3 sequence: CASSPYLEHYEQYF. DNA for the CDR3: TGTGCCAGCAGTCCTTACCTGGAGCATTACGAGCAGTACTTC. The full variable domain, its missing parts supplied by reference TRBV2 and TRBJ2-7, is EPEVTQTPSHQVTQMGQEVILRCVPISNHLYFYWYRQILGQKVEFLVSFYNNEISEKSEIFDDQFSVERPDGSNFTLKIRSTKLEDSAMYFCASSPYLEHYEQYFGPGTRLTVT.

This clone appeared once. This chain links TRBV29-1 with TRBJ2-7, with 8 bases fitting TRBD2. The CDR3 totals 13 residues. Germline assignment: CDR1 SQVTM and CDR2 ANQGSEA. The ends lost 4 bases at V and 2 bases at J; junction bases unmatched: 4. CDR3 sequence: CSVAYSGAYEQYF. The CDR3 nucleotides are TGCAGCGTTGCCTATAGCGGGGCCTACGAGCAGTACTTC.

The V and J genes are TRBV12-5 and TRBJ2-3; D might be TRBD1 or TRBD2, each matching 5 bases. Trimming pared 0 bases from V and 6 bases from J, leaving 16 bases between. The length of the CDR3 is 16 residues. Per germline, CDR1 LGHNT and CDR2 FRNRAP. The DNA for the CDR3 is TGTGCTAGTGGTTTGGTCTCGGGACGGGCCATCGATACGCAGTATTTT. Residues: CASGLVSGRAIDTQYF.

This sequence joins TRBV6-1 and TRBJ2-6; a possible D gene is TRBD2 (6 bases). V was clipped by 5 bases and J by 2 bases, with 16 bases between them. Per the germline V gene, CDR1 is MNHNS and CDR2 is SASEGT. This CDR3 region has 17 residues. In nucleotides, the CDR3 is TGTGCCAGCAGTAAAGACGGTCCGGGAGCTGGGGCCAACGTCCTGACTTTC. Translated: CASSKDGPGAGANVLTF.